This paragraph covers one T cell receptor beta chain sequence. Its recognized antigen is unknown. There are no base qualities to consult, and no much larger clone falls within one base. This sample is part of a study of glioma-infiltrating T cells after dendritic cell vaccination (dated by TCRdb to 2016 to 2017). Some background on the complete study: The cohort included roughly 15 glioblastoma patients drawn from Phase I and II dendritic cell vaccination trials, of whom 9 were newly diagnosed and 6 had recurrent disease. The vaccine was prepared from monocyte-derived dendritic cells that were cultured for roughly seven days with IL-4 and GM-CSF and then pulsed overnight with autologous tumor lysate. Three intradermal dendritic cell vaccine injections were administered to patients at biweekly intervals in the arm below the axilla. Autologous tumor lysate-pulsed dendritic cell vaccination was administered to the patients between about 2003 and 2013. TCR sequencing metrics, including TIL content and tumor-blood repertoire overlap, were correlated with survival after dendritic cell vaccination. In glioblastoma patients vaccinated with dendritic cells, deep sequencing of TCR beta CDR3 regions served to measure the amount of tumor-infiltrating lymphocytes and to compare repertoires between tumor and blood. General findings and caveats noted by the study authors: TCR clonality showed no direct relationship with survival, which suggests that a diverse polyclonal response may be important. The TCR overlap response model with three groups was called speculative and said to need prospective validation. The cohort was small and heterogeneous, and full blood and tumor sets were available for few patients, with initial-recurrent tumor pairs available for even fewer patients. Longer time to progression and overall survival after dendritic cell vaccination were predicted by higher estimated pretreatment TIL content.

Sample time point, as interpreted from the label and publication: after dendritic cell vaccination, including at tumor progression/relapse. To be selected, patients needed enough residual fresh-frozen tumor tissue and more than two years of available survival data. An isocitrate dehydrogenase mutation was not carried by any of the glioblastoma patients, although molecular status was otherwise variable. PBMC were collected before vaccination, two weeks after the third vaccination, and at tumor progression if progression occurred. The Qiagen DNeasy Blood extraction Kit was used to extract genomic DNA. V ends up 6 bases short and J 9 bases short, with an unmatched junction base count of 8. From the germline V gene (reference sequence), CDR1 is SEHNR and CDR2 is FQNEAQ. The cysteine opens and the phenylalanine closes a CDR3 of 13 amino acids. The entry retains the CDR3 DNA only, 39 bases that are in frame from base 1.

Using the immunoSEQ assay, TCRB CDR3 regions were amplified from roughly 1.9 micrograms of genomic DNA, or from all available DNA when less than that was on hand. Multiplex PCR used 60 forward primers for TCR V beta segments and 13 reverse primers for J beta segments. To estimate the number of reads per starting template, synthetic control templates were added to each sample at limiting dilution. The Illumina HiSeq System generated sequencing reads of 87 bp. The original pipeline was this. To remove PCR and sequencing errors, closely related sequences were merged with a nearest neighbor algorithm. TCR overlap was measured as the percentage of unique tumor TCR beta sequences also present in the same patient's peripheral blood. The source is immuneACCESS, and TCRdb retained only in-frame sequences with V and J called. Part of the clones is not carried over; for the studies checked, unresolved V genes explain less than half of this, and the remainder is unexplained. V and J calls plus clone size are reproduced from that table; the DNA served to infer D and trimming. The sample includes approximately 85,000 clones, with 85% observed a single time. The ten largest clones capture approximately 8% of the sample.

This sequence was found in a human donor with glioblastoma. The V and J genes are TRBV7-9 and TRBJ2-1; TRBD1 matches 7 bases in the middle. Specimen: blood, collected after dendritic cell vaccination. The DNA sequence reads TGTGCCAGCAGGTCCGAAGGGGGCTTTGAGCAGTTCTTC. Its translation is CASRSEGGFEQFF.